These 26 T cell receptor beta chains came from one sample sequenced in a study of OX40 agonist ivuxolimab in advanced cancers. The data were produced by immunoSEQ multiplex PCR, yet TCRdb's version contains in-frame clones alone and is incomplete. The profile shows some 15,000 clones, about 80% of them singletons. Sequencing was performed on CD4+ or CD8+ T cells sorted from blood, taken in a trial of the OX40 agonist ivuxolimab. The receptor source for this set is an adult with an advanced solid tumor such as melanoma, head and neck, liver or kidney cancer.

The chain uses TRBV9 and TRBJ1-2; D unclear. Trimming left V 5 bases short and J 7 bases short, with 12 bases between. The CDR3 contains 12 residues. The germline V gene has CDR1 SGDLS and CDR2 YYNGEE. CDR3 nucleotide sequence: TGTGCCAGCAGGACTGCGGGGAGTGGCTACACCTTC. Its translation: CASRTAGSGYTF.

The chain employs TRBV4-3 and TRBJ2-1, with D possibly TRBD1 on 6 matching bases. With 4 bases removed from V and 0 bases from J, the gap between germline ends came to 7 bases. The CDR3 sequence is 14 residues long. Germline V CDR1 and CDR2: LGHNA, YSLEER. CDR3 DNA sequence: TGCGCCAGCAGCCCGGACAGCTCCTACAATGAGCAGTTCTTC. It is translated as CASSPDSSYNEQFF.

This clone was detected a few times. The chain is built from TRBV4-2 and TRBJ2-7, with no clear D. The CDR3 contains 14 residues. CDR1 is LGHNA, CDR2 YNFKEQ, per germline. Trimming took 1 base from V and 1 from J, leaving 8 bases between them. The CDR3 sequence is CASSQGPGSYEQYF. The CDR3 DNA sequence: TGTGCCAGCAGCCAAGGTCCAGGATCCTACGAGCAGTACTTC.

J is TRBJ1-2 and V is TRBV7-9; D is uncertain. Germline CDR1 reads SEHNR; CDR2 reads FQNEAQ (reference sequence). V lost 5 bases to trimming and J lost 0 bases, with 16 bases between them. This CDR3 is built from 16 residues. The CDR3 nucleotides read TGTGCCAGCAGCCTAATTTTAGGACGGTCTAACTATGGCTACACCTTC. It codes for CASSLILGRSNYGYTF.

The genes are TRBV7-2 and TRBJ2-3; no clear D gene. This CDR3 has 11 residues. CDR1 is SGHTA, CDR2 FQGNSA, per germline. The germline V and J ends were trimmed by 5 bases and 6 bases, with 6 bases remaining between them. CDR3: CASSPPDTQYF. The DNA for the CDR3 is TGTGCCAGCAGCCCCCCGGATACGCAGTATTTT.

The V gene is TRBV11-3, the J gene TRBJ2-5; D is possibly TRBD2 (7 bases). The germline V gene encodes CDR1 SGHNT and CDR2 YENEEA. The V and J ends lost 3 bases and 2 bases respectively, with 16 bases between them. CDR3 length equals 16 residues. The CDR3 here is CASSLGARRGQETQYF. DNA of the CDR3: TGTGCCAGCAGCTTGGGGGCCCGGCGGGGGCAAGAGACCCAGTACTTC.

V usage is TRBV18 and J usage is TRBJ1-1, with TRBD1 matching over 12 bases. The CDR3 has 15 residues. CDR1 is KGHSH and CDR2 is LQKENI in the germline V gene. V trimming: 6 bases; J trimming: 2 bases; junction bases outside the gene matches: 4. This CDR3 is CASSLGQGANTEAFF. The CDR3 DNA reads TGTGCCAGCTCGCTGGGACAGGGGGCTAACACTGAAGCTTTCTTT.

The chain couples TRBV7-2 to TRBJ2-5, with TRBD2 identical over 8 bases. Unmatched junction bases numbered 10, after V lost 2 bases and J lost 5 bases. The CDR3 consists of 16 residues. Germline loops: CDR1 SGHTA, CDR2 FQGNSA. The chain's CDR3 is CASSLYPGGPGETQYF. The CDR3 DNA reads TGTGCCAGCAGCTTATATCCGGGGGGGCCAGGGGAGACCCAGTACTTC.

CDR3 sequence: CASSQDGLEAFF. CDR3 DNA sequence: TGTGCCAGCTCGCAGGACGGACTTGAAGCTTTCTTT. This rearrangement joins TRBV19 to TRBJ1-1; D is unclear. Germline V CDR1 and CDR2: LNHDA, SQIVND (reference sequence). The V and J ends lost 9 bases and 7 bases respectively, with 15 bases between them. CDR3 length equals 12 residues.

V and J are TRBV27 and TRBJ2-7; no reliable D call. The CDR3 covers 14 residues. In germline, CDR1 is MNHEY, CDR2 SMNVEV (reference sequence). The ends were cut back, 5 bases at V and 3 bases at J, with 14 bases in the middle. The CDR3 bases are TGTGCCAGCAGTCTGACCGGGCCGAACTACGAGCAGTACTTC. As protein: CASSLTGPNYEQYF.

V gene TRBV5-6 combines with J gene TRBJ2-3, with TRBD2 as a possible D gene (6 bases). The germline V gene encodes CDR1 SGHDT and CDR2 YYEEEE. There are 14 residues in the CDR3. Trimming cost V 0 bases and J 2 bases, with 7 bases left between them. This CDR3 is CASSLGGVTDTQYF. DNA for the CDR3: TGTGCCAGCAGCTTGGGCGGGGTCACAGATACGCAGTATTTT.

This clone came up many times. The chain couples TRBV7-6 to TRBJ1-1; D perhaps matches TRBD1 (6 bases). The CDR3 runs to 12 residues. The ends were cut back, 6 bases at V and 8 bases at J, with 13 bases in the middle. CDR1 and CDR2 (germline): SGHVS, FNYEAQ. CDR3 nucleotide sequence: TGTGCCAGCAGAGGTTACAGGGAAGAAGCTTTCTTT. It translates to CASRGYREEAFF.

The chain has TRBV7-6 and TRBJ2-5, with D perhaps given as TRBD1 or TRBD2 (5 bases each). The end of the DNA is better explained by TRBJ2-7, so the J call may be wrong. The CDR3 extends over 16 amino acids. Germline CDR1 is SGHVS and CDR2 is FNYEAQ. The CDR3 is CASSHPYGASSYEQYF. In nucleotides, the CDR3 is TGTGCCAGCAGCCATCCTTACGGGGCGAGCTCCTACGAGCAGTACTTC.

This chain uses TRBV5-4 with TRBJ1-1; no reliable D call. From germline, CDR1 is SGHNT and CDR2 YYREEE (reference sequence). This CDR3 is built from 15 residues. Trimming left V 2 bases short and J 1 base short, with 12 bases between. The CDR3 reads CASSFSGRANTEAFF. The CDR3, as DNA: TGTGCCAGCAGCTTTTCCGGTCGGGCGAACACTGAAGCTTTCTTT.

The rearrangement uses TRBV7-9 and TRBJ2-5, with D perhaps TRBD1 (5 bases). Germline V CDR1 and CDR2: SEHNR, FQNEAQ (reference sequence). The CDR3 is made up of 15 amino acids. Trimming stripped 1 base from V and 3 bases from J, with 12 bases between. In nucleotides, the CDR3 is TGTGCCAGCAGCTTAGTCTGGGGCAAGAAAGAGACCCAGTACTTC. This translates into CASSLVWGKKETQYF.

The chain has TRBV7-3 and TRBJ2-3, with D unclear. V was shortened by 4 bases and J by 9 bases, with 14 bases between the two germline ends. Germline CDR1 SGHTA, CDR2 FQGTGA. The length of the CDR3 is 13 residues. The CDR3 region has the DNA TGTGCCAGCAGCTCCCTCTTGACGGGCACGCAGTATTTT. It codes for CASSSLLTGTQYF.

V gene TRBV9 combines with J gene TRBJ2-2; D is unclear. This CDR3 region has 11 residues. Per the germline V gene, CDR1 is SGDLS and CDR2 is YYNGEE. Trimming shortened V by 6 bases and J by 4 bases, and 4 bases separated the two germline ends. CDR3 region: CASMGTGELFF. The CDR3 DNA reads as TGTGCCAGCATGGGCACCGGGGAGCTGTTTTTT.

The chain is built from TRBV4-1 and TRBJ1-6; no reliable D call. This CDR3 contains 16 residues. Per germline, CDR1 MGHRA and CDR2 YSYEKL. Trimming left V 0 bases short and J 6 bases short, with 12 bases between. CDR3 in DNA: TGCGCCAGCAGCCAAGAAAATGGATTTGGTAATTCACCCCTCCACTTT. Amino acid sequence: CASSQENGFGNSPLHF.

The rearrangement joins TRBV7-3 to TRBJ2-1; D remains ambiguous. Trimming removed 4 bases from V and 5 bases from J, with 15 bases in between. This CDR3 contains 15 residues. CDR1 and CDR2 from the germline V gene are SGHTA and FQGTGA. CDR3 loop: CASSSGRRNDNEQFF. CDR3 coding DNA: TGTGCCAGCAGCTCCGGCAGGCGAAACGACAATGAGCAGTTCTTC.

This clone was recorded once. The chain uses TRBV6-1 and TRBJ2-5, with a possible D match to TRBD1 (6 bases). This CDR3 is 14 amino acids long. Germline CDR1 is MNHNS and CDR2 is SASEGT. V lost 2 bases and J lost 5, with 12 bases in between. The chain's CDR3 is CASSERRQVETQYF. In DNA form, the CDR3 reads TGTGCCAGCAGTGAAAGGAGACAGGTTGAGACCCAGTACTTC.

This chain links TRBV4-2 with TRBJ1-2, with D unclear. Deletions cut 1 base from V and 4 bases from J, with 7 bases between. From germline, CDR1 is LGHNA and CDR2 YNFKEQ. The CDR3 spans 13 residues. The CDR3 loop is CASSQVNGYGYTF. The CDR3 coding sequence is TGTGCCAGCAGCCAAGTTAACGGCTATGGCTACACCTTC.

The chain joins TRBV15 to TRBJ2-1; 9 nucleotides align to TRBD2. J lost 3 bases, V lost 3 bases, and 0 bases had no gene match. Germline CDR1 and CDR2: LNHNV and YYDKDF (reference sequence). The CDR3 extends over 14 amino acids. The CDR3 region has the DNA TGTGCCACCAGCAGTAGCGGGGGCTACAATGAGCAGTTCTTC. As protein: CATSSSGGYNEQFF.

V gene TRBV6-5 combines with J gene TRBJ1-2; D possibly corresponds to TRBD1 (5 bases). The V gene lost 2 bases and the J gene lost 6 bases, with 10 bases spanning the gap. In germline, CDR1 is MNHEY, CDR2 SVGAGI. The CDR3 is made up of 13 amino acids. CDR3 coding DNA: TGTGCCAGCAGTTACGGCGGGACGGATGGCTACACCTTC. It encodes CASSYGGTDGYTF.

The gene calls are TRBV7-9 and TRBJ1-1; D is uncertain. V dropped 6 bases and J dropped 8 bases, with 10 bases sitting between them. The CDR3 totals 11 residues. Germline values: CDR1 SEHNR, CDR2 FQNEAQ (reference sequence). The CDR3 coding sequence is TGTGCCAGCAGTCAGACCTTGGAAGCTTTCTTT. Encoded protein: CASSQTLEAFF.

The V call is TRBV4-1, the J call TRBJ1-5, with no clear D. The germline gives CDR1 MGHRA, CDR2 YSYEKL. Trimming removed 0 bases at V and 4 bases at J, with 7 bases between. The CDR3 is 14 amino acids. CDR3 region: CASSQENLNQPQHF. The CDR3 DNA is TGCGCCAGCAGCCAAGAAAATCTAAATCAGCCCCAGCATTTT.

This chain joins TRBV2 and TRBJ1-1, with a tentative D call TRBD1 (6 bases). CDR3 length equals 16 residues. V was cut by 0 bases and J by 3 bases, with 14 bases left in between. The germline gives CDR1 SNHLY, CDR2 FYNNEI. This CDR3 reads CASSEAGAGLHTEAFF. The CDR3 bases are TGTGCCAGCAGTGAAGCGGGGGCGGGGTTACACACTGAAGCTTTCTTT.